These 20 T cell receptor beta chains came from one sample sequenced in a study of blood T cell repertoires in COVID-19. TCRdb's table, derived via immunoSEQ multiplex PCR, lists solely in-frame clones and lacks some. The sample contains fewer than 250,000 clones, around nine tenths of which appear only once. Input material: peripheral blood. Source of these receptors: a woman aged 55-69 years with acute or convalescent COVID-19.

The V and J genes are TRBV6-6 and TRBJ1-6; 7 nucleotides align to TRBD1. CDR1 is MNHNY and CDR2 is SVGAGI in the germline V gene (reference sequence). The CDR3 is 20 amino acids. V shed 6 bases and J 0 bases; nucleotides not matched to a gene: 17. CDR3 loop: CASSSFIGGQKHSYNSPLHF. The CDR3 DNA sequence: TGTGCCAGCAGCTCGTTCATAGGGGGACAGAAGCACTCCTATAATTCACCCCTCCACTTT.

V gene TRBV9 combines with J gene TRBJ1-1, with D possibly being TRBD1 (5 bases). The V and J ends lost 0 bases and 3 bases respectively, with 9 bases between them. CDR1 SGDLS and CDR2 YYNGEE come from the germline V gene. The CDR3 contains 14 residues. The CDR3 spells CASSVAGEHTEAFF. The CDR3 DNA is TGTGCCAGCAGCGTAGCGGGGGAGCACACTGAAGCTTTCTTT.

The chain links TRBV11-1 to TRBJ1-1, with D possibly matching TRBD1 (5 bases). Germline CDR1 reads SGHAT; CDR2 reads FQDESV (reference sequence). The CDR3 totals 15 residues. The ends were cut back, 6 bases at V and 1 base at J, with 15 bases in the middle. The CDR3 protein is CASSRGEGWNTEAFF. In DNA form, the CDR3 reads TGTGCCAGCAGTCGGGGGGAAGGCTGGAACACTGAAGCTTTCTTT.

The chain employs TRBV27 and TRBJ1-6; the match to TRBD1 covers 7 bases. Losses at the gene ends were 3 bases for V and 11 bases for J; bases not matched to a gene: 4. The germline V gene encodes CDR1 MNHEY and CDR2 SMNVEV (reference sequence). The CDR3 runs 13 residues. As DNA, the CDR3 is TGTGCCAGCAGTTTCCGTCAGGGGGCACCCCTCCACTTT. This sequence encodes CASSFRQGAPLHF.

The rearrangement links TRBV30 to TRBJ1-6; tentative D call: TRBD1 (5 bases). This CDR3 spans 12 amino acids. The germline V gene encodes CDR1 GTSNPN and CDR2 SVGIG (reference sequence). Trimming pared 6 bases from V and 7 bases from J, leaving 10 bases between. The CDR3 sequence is CACTPGNSPLHF. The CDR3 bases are TGTGCCTGTACCCCAGGGAATTCACCCCTCCACTTT.

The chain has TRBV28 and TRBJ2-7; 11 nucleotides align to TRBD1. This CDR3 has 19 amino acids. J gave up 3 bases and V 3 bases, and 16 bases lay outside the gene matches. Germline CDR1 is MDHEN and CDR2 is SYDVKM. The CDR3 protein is CASSFKLWRKGQGDYEQYF. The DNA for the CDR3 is TGTGCCAGCAGTTTTAAATTATGGCGGAAGGGACAGGGGGACTACGAGCAGTACTTC.

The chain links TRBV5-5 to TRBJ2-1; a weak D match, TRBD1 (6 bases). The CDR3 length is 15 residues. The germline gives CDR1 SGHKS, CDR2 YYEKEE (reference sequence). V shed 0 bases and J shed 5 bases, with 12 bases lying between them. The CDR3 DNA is TGTGCCAGCAGCTTGGTGCTGACAGGAAACAATGAGCAGTTCTTC. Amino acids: CASSLVLTGNNEQFF.

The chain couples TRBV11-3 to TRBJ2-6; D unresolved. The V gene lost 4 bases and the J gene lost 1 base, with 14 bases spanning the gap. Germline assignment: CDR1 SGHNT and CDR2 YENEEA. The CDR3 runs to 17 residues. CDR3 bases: TGTGCCAGCAGCTCAGGAACCACAAGGTCTGGGGCCAACGTCCTGACTTTC. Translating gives CASSSGTTRSGANVLTF.

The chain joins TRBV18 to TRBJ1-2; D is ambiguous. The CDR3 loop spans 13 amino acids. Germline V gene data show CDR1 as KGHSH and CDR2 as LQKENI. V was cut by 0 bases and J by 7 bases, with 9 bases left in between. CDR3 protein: CASSPPLTSGYTF. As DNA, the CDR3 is TGTGCCAGCTCACCACCTTTGACTAGTGGCTACACCTTC. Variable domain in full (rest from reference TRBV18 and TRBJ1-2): NAGVMQNPRHLVRRRGQEARLRCSPMKGHSHVYWYRQLPEEGLKFMVYLQKENIIDESGMPKERFSAEFPKEGPSILRIQQVVRGDSAAYFCASSPPLTSGYTFGSGTRLTVV.

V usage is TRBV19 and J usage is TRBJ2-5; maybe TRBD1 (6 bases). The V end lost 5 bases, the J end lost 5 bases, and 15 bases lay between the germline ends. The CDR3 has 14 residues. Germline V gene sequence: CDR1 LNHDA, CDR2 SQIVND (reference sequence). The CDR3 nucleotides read TGTGCCAGTAGTCGGCCAGGGGCGCGGGAGACCCAGTACTTC. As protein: CASSRPGARETQYF.

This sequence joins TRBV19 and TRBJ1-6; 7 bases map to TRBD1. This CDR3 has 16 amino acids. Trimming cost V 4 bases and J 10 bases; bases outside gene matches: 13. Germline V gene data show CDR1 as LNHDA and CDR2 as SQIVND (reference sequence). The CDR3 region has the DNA TGTGCCAGTAGTACGCAACAGGGGATCGTTGGCTCACCCCTCCACTTT. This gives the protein CASSTQQGIVGSPLHF.

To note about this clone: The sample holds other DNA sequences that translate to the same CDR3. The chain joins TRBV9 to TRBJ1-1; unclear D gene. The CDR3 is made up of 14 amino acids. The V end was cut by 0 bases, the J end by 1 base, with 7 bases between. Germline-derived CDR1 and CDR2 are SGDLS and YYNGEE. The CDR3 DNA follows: TGTGCCAGCAGCGTAGGCGGGGAGAACACTGAAGCTTTCTTT. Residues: CASSVGGENTEAFF.

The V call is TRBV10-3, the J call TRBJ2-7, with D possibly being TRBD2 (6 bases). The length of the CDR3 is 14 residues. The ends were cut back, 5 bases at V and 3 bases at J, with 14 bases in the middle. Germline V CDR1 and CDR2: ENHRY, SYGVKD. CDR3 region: CAISTGTGFYEQYF. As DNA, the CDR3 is TGTGCCATCAGTACCGGGACTGGTTTCTACGAGCAGTACTTC.

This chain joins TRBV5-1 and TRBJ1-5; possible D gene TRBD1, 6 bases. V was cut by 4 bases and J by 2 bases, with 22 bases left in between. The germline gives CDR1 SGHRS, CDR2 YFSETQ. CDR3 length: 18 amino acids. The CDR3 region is CASSPYPTGTTGNQPQHF. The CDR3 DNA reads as TGCGCCAGCAGCCCCTACCCCACAGGGACGACAGGCAATCAGCCCCAGCATTTT.

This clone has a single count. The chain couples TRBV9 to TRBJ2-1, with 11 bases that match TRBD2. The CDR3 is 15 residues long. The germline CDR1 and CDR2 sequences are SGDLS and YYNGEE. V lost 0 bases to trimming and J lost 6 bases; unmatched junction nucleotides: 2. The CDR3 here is CASSVVGTSGNEQFF. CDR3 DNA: TGTGCCAGCAGCGTAGTAGGGACTAGCGGCAATGAGCAGTTCTTC.

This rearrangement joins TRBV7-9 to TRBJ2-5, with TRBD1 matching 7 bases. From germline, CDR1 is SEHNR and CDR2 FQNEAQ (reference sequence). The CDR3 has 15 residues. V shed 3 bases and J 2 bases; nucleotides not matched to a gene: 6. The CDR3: CASSFWDSRQETQYF. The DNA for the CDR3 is TGTGCCAGCAGCTTCTGGGACAGCCGTCAAGAGACCCAGTACTTC. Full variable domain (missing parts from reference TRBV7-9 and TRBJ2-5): DTGVSQNPRHKITKRGQNVTFRCDPISEHNRLYWYRQTLGQGPEFLTYFQNEAQLEKSRLLSDRFSAERPKGSFSTLEIQRTEQGDSAMYLCASSFWDSRQETQYFGPGTRLLVL.

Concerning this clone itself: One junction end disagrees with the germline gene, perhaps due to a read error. The CDR3 DNA follows: TGTGCCAGCAGCTTAGGAGCAGGATCCTTCAATGAGCAGTTCTTC. Translating it yields CASSLGAGSFNEQFF. The V and J genes are TRBV7-9 and TRBJ2-1; D remains ambiguous. The V gene's germline CDR1 is SEHNR and CDR2 FQNEAQ (reference sequence). The CDR3 is made up of 15 amino acids.

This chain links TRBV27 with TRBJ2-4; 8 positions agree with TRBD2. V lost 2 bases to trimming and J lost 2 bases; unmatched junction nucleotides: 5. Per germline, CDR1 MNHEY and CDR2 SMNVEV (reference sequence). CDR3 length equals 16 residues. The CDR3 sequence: CASSLAGGASKNIQYF. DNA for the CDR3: TGTGCCAGCAGTTTAGCGGGGGGCGCGTCCAAAAACATTCAGTACTTC.

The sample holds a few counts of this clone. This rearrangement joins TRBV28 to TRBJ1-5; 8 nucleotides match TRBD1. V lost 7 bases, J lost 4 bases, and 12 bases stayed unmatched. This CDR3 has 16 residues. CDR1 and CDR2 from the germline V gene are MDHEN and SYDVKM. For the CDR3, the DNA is TGTGCCAGCACCCCCCTAGACAGGGGTGTTAATCAGCCCCAGCATTTT. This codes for CASTPLDRGVNQPQHF. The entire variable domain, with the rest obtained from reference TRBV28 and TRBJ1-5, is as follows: DVKVTQSSRYLVKRTGEKVFLECVQDMDHENMFWYRQDPGLGLRLIYFSYDVKMKEKGDIPEGYSVSREKKERFSLILESASTNQTSMYLCASTPLDRGVNQPQHFGDGTRLSIL.

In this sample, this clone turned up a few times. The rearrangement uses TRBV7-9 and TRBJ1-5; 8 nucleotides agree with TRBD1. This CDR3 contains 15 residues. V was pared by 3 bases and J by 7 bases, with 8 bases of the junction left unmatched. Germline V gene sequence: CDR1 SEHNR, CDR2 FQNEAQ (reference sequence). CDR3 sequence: CASSFQGAPGQPQHF. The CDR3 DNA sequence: TGTGCCAGCAGCTTCCAGGGGGCCCCGGGGCAGCCCCAGCATTTT.